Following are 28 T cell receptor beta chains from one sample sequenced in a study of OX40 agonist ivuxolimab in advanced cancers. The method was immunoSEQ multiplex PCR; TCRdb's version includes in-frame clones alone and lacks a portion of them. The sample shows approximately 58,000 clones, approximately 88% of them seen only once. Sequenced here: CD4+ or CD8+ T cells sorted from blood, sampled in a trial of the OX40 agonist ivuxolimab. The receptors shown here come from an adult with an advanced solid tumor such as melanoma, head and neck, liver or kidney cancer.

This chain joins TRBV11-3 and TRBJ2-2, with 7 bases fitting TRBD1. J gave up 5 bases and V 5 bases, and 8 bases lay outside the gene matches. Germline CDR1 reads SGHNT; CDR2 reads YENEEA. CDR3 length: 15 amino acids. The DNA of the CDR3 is TGTGCCAGCAGCCGAAGGCAGGGGGAGACCGGGGAGCTGTTTTTT. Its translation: CASSRRQGETGELFF. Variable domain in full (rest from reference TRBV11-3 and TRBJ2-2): EAGVVQSPRYKIIEKKQPVAFWCNPISGHNTLYWYLQNLGQGPELLIRYENEEAVDDSQLPKDRFSAERLKGVDSTLKIQPAELGDSAVYLCASSRRQGETGELFFGEGSRLTVL.

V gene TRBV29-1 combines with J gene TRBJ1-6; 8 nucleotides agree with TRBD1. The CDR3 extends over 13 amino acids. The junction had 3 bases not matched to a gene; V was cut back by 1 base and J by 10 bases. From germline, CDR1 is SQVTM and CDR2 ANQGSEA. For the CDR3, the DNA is TGCAGCGTTGAAGTCACAGGGGGATCACCCCTCCACTTT. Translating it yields CSVEVTGGSPLHF. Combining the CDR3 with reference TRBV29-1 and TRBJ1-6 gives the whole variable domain SAVISQKPSRDICQRGTSLTIQCQVDSQVTMMFWYRQQPGQSLTLIATANQGSEATYESGFVIDKFPISRPNLTFSTLTVSNMSPEDSSIYLCSVEVTGGSPLHFGNGTRLTVT.

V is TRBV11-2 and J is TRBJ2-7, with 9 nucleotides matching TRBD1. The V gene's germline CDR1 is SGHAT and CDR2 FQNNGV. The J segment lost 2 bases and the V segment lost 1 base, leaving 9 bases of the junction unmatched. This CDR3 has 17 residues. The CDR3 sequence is CASSLGWSGTGPYEQYF. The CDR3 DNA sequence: TGTGCCAGCAGCTTAGGGTGGAGTGGGACAGGGCCCTACGAGCAGTACTTC.

The chain's CDR3 is CASSQVGEGPQHF. Here the CDR3 DNA reads TGTGCCAGCAGTCAAGTGGGGGAGGGGCCCCAGCATTTT. The chain uses TRBV6-5 and TRBJ1-5; TRBD1 is a possible D gene (5 bases). The CDR3 runs 13 residues. Germline V gene lookup returns CDR1 MNHEY and CDR2 SVGAGI. The V end lost 5 bases, the J end lost 9 bases, and 14 bases lay between the germline ends.

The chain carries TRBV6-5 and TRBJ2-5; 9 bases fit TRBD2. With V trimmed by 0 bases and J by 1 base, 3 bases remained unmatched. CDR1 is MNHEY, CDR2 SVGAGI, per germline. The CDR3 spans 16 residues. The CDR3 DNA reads TGTGCCAGCAGTTACTCCCTAGCGGGGATCCAAGAGACCCAGTACTTC. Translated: CASSYSLAGIQETQYF.

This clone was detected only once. CDR3 bases: TGCGCCAGCAGCCAAACCTCGGCCGGGGGACCCAGGCCCCAGCATTTT. Translation: CASSQTSAGGPRPQHF. J is TRBJ1-5 and V is TRBV4-1; D may be TRBD1 (5 bases). V dropped 2 bases and J dropped 9 bases, with 20 bases sitting between them. CDR3 size: 16 residues. CDR1 MGHRA and CDR2 YSYEKL come from the germline V gene.

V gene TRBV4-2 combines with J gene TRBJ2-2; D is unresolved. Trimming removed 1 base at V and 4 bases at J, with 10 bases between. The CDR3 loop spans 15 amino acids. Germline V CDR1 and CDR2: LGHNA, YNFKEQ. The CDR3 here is CASSQGGWGTGELFF. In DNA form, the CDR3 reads TGTGCCAGCAGCCAAGGCGGATGGGGCACCGGGGAGCTGTTTTTT.

The chain's CDR3 is CASSSPSYNEQFF. DNA for the CDR3: TGTGCCAGCAGCTCACCCTCCTACAATGAGCAGTTCTTC. V and J are TRBV7-2 and TRBJ2-1, with no clear D. The V end was cut by 4 bases, the J end by 0 bases, with 4 bases between. The CDR3 totals 13 residues. Germline V gene data show CDR1 as SGHTA and CDR2 as FQGNSA.

CDR3 in amino acids: CASSPQGTRDEQFF. CDR3 coding DNA: TGTGCCAGTAGCCCCCAGGGGACTAGGGACGAGCAGTTCTTC. The V and J genes are TRBV19 and TRBJ2-1; 8 bases are shared with TRBD2. V was clipped by 6 bases and J by 10 bases; unmatched bases: 11. The CDR3 sequence is 14 residues long. Germline lookup yields CDR1 LNHDA and CDR2 SQIVND (reference sequence).

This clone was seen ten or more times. The CDR3 reads CASSFAWGAEAFF. CDR3 DNA sequence: TGTGCCAGCAGCTTCGCATGGGGGGCTGAAGCTTTCTTT. The rearrangement links TRBV7-9 to TRBJ1-1; D is perhaps TRBD1 (5 bases). Per germline, CDR1 SEHNR and CDR2 FQNEAQ (reference sequence). V was shortened by 3 bases and J by 6 bases, with 11 bases between the two germline ends. The CDR3 runs to 13 residues.

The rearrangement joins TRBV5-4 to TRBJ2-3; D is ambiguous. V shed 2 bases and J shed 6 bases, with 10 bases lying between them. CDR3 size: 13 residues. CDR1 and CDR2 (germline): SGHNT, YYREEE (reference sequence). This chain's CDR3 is CASSFSLSDTQYF. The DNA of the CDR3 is TGTGCCAGCAGCTTCTCCCTATCGGATACGCAGTATTTT.

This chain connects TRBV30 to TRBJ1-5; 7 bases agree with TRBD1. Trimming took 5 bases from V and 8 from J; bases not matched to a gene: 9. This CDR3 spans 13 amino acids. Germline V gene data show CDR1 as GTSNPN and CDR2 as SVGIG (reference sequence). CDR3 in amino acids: CAWRDRGAEPQHF. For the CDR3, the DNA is TGTGCCTGGCGGGACAGAGGTGCTGAGCCCCAGCATTTT.

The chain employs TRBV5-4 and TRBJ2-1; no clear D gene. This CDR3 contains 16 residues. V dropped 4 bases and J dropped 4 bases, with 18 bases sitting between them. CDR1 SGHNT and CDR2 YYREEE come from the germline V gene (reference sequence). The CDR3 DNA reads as TGTGCCAGCAGCCCTCCCCCGCCCGGGCCTTACAATGAGCAGTTCTTC. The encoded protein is CASSPPPPGPYNEQFF.

DNA of the CDR3: TGTGCCAGCAGTTTCTCGGACAGGGGGACTAACTATGGCTACACCTTC. Its protein is CASSFSDRGTNYGYTF. The chain uses TRBV6-6 and TRBJ1-2, with 10 bases matching TRBD1. The V gene's germline CDR1 is MNHNY and CDR2 SVGAGI (reference sequence). The CDR3 sequence is 16 residues long. V lost 4 bases to trimming and J lost 0 bases; unmatched junction nucleotides: 5.

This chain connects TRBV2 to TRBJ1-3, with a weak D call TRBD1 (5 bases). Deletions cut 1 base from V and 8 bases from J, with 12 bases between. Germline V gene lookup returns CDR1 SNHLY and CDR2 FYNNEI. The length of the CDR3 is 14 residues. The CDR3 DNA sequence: TGTGCCAGCAGTGAAGGGGCAGGGTTCGACACCATATATTTT. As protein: CASSEGAGFDTIYF.

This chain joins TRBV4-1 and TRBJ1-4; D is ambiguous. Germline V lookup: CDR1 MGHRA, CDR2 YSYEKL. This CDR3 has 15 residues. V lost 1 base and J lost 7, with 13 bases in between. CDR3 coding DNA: TGCGCCAGCAGCCAAGGGGGTGTCCGTGTTGAAAAACTGTTTTTT. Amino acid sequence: CASSQGGVRVEKLFF.

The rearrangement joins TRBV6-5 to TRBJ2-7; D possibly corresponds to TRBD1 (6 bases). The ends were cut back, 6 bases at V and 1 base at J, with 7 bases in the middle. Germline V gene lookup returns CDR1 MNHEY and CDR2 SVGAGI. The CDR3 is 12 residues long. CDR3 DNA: TGTGCCAGCAGGACAGGTTCCTACGAGCAGTACTTC. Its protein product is CASRTGSYEQYF.

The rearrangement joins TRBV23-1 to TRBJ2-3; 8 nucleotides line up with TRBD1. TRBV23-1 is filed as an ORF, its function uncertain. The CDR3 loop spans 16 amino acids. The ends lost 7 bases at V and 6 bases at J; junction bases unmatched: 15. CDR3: CASKGGRQGARDTQYF. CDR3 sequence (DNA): TGCGCCAGCAAAGGGGGTAGGCAGGGGGCTCGGGATACGCAGTATTTT.

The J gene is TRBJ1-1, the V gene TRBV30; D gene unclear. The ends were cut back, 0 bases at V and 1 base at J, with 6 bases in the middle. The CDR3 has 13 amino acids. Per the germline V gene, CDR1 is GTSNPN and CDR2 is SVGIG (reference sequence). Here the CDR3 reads CAWSVHPNTEAFF. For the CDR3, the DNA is TGTGCCTGGAGTGTACATCCGAACACTGAAGCTTTCTTT.

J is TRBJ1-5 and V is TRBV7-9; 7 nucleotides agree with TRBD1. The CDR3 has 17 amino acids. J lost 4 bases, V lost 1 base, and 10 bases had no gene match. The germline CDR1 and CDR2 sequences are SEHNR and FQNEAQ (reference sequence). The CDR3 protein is CASSLVPSRDSNQPQHF. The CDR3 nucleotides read TGTGCCAGCAGCTTAGTACCCTCGAGGGACAGTAATCAGCCCCAGCATTTT. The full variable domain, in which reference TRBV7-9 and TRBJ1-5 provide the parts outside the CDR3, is DTGVSQNPRHKITKRGQNVTFRCDPISEHNRLYWYRQTLGQGPEFLTYFQNEAQLEKSRLLSDRFSAERPKGSFSTLEIQRTEQGDSAMYLCASSLVPSRDSNQPQHFGDGTRLSIL.

CDR3: CASSSVGVSGANVLTF. In nucleotides, the CDR3 is TGTGCCAGCAGTTCGGTTGGCGTTTCTGGGGCCAACGTCCTGACTTTC. The rearrangement links TRBV6-6 to TRBJ2-6; no firm D call. Trimming removed 4 bases from V and 1 base from J, with 11 bases in between. The germline gives CDR1 MNHNY, CDR2 SVGAGI (reference sequence). The CDR3 is 16 amino acids.

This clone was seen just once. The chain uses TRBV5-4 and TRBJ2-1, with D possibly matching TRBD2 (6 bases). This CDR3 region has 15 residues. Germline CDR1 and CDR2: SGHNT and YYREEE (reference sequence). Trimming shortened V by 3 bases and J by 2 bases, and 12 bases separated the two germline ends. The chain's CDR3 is CASSSREYTYNEQFF. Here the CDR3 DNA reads TGTGCCAGCAGCTCCCGGGAGTATACCTACAATGAGCAGTTCTTC. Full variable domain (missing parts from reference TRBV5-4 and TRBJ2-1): ETGVTQSPTHLIKTRGQQVTLRCSSQSGHNTVSWYQQALGQGPQFIFQYYREEENGRGNFPPRFSGLQFPNYSSELNVNALELDDSALYLCASSSREYTYNEQFFGPGTRLTVL.

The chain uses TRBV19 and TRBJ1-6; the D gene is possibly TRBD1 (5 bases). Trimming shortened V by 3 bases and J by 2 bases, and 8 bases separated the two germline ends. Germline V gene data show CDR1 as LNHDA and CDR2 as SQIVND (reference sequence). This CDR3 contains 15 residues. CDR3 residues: CASSIADTYNSPLHF. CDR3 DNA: TGTGCCAGTAGTATTGCGGACACCTATAATTCACCCCTCCACTTT.

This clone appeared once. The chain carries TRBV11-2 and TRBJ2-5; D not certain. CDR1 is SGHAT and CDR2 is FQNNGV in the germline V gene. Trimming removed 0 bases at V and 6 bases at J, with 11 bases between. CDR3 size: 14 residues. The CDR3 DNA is TGTGCCAGCAGCTTAGATGGGCCCAGAAAGACCCAGTACTTC. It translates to CASSLDGPRKTQYF. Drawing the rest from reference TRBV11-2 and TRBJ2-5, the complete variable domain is EAGVAQSPRYKIIEKRQSVAFWCNPISGHATLYWYQQILGQGPKLLIQFQNNGVVDDSQLPKDRFSAERLKGVDSTLKIQPAKLEDSAVYLCASSLDGPRKTQYFGPGTRLLVL.

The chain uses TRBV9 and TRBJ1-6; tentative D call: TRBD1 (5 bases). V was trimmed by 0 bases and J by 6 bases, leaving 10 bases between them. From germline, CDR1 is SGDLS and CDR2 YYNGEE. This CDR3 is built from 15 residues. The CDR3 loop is CASSVEATANSPLHF. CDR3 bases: TGTGCCAGCAGCGTAGAGGCGACAGCTAATTCACCCCTCCACTTT.

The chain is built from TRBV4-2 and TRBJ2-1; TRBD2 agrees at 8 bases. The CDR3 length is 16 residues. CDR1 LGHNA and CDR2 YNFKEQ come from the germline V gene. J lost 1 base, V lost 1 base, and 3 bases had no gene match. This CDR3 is CASSQGTGGSYNEQFF. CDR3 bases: TGTGCCAGCAGCCAAGGGACGGGAGGGTCCTACAATGAGCAGTTCTTC.

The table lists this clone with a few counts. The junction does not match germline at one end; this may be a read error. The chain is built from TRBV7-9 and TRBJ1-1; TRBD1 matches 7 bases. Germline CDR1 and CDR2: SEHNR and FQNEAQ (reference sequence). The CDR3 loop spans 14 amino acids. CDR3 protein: CASSPRTGLPKVTF. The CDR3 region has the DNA TGTGCCAGCAGCCCACGGACAGGCCTACCCAAGGTAACCTTT.

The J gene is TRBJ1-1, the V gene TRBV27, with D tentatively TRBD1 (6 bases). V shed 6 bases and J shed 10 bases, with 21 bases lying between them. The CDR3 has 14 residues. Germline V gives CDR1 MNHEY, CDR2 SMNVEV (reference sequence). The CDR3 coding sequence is TGTGCCAGCAGCGAGGGGGGCTTCAGCCCAGGAGCTTTCTTT. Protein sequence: CASSEGGFSPGAFF.